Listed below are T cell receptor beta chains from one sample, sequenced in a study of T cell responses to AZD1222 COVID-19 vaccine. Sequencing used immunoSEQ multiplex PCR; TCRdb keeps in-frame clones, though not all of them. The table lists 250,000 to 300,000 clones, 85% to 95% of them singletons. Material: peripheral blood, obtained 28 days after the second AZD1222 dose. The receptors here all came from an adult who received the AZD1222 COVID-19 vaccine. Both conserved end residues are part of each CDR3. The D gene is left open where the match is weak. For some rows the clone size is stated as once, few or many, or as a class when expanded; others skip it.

CASRGTGQETQYF	TGTGCCAGCAGGGGGACGGGTCAAGAGACCCAGTACTTC	TRBV28	TRBJ2-5	.	.
CASSPRTDYEQYF	TGTGCCAGCTCACCGCGGACAGACTACGAGCAGTACTTC	TRBV18	TRBJ2-7	.	.
CASSRKTGPNYGYTF	TGTGCCAGCAGCCGAAAGACAGGGCCTAACTATGGCTACACCTTC	TRBV5-6	TRBJ1-2	.	TRBD1
CASSPFTDTQYF	TGTGCCAGCAGCCCTTTCACAGATACGCAGTATTTT	TRBV9	TRBJ2-3	.	.
CASSSAGGPTQETQYF	TGTGCCAGCAGCTCGGCGGGGGGCCCTACCCAAGAGACCCAGTACTTC	TRBV11-2	TRBJ2-5	few	TRBD2
CSASQPDEQYF	TGCAGTGCTAGCCAGCCCGACGAGCAGTACTTC	TRBV20-1	TRBJ2-7	.	.
CASSTGTGGDEQYF	TGTGCCAGCTCGACCGGGACAGGGGGTGACGAGCAGTACTTC	TRBV18	TRBJ2-7	.	TRBD1
CASSLGGNTEAFF	TGTGCCAGCAGTTTAGGCGGGAACACTGAAGCTTTCTTT	TRBV27	TRBJ1-1	.	.
CASSGQGPNSPLHF	TGTGCCAGCAGTGGACAGGGGCCAAATTCACCCCTCCACTTT	TRBV2	TRBJ1-6	.	TRBD1
CSFKGVGTEAFF	TGCAGCTTCAAAGGGGTGGGAACTGAAGCTTTCTTT	TRBV29-1	TRBJ1-1	.	.
CATNGQGPYNEQFF	TGTGCCACCAACGGACAGGGACCCTACAATGAGCAGTTCTTC	TRBV2	TRBJ2-1	once	TRBD1
CASRLAGGYEQYF	TGTGCCAGTCGACTAGCGGGGGGCTACGAGCAGTACTTC	TRBV7-9	TRBJ2-7	.	TRBD2
CASSSGHLSTDTQYF	TGCGCCAGCAGCTCGGGACACCTTAGCACAGATACGCAGTATTTT	TRBV5-1	TRBJ2-3	.	.
CASRSGTASYEQYF	TGTGCCAGCAGATCCGGGACGGCTTCCTACGAGCAGTACTTC	TRBV28	TRBJ2-7	.	.
CASSPGVGGYTF	TGTGCCAGCAGTCCGGGGGTGGGGGGCTACACCTTC	TRBV12-3/TRBV12-4	TRBJ1-2	.	.
CASSQDLGSPLHF	TGTGCCAGCAGCCAAGATCTAGGTTCACCCCTCCACTTT	TRBV3-1/TRBV3-2	TRBJ1-6	.	.
CASSPARGATLHTDTQYF	TGTGCCAGCAGTCCCGCTCGAGGGGCAACGCTACACACAGATACGCAGTATTTT	TRBV28	TRBJ2-3	.	.
CASSHTQGGNTEAFF	TGTGCCAGCAGCCACACTCAGGGGGGGAACACTGAAGCTTTCTTT	TRBV7-9	TRBJ1-1	.	TRBD1
CASSQVGTNYGYTF	TGCGCCAGCAGCCAAGTCGGCACCAACTATGGCTACACCTTC	TRBV4-1	TRBJ1-2	.	.
CASSQWAWERGPSYEQYF	TGCGCCAGCAGCCAATGGGCTTGGGAGCGGGGGCCCTCCTACGAGCAGTACTTC	TRBV4-1	TRBJ2-7	.	TRBD2
CASRPGPAFLGAFF	TGTGCCAGCCGACCGGGACCCGCGTTCCTGGGCGCTTTCTTT	TRBV2	TRBJ1-1	.	.
CASNPGLAGNEQYF	TGTGCCAGCAACCCGGGACTAGCGGGAAACGAGCAGTACTTC	TRBV28	TRBJ2-7	.	TRBD2
CASSISGQGGYEQYF	TGTGCCAGTAGTATATCCGGACAGGGGGGCTACGAGCAGTACTTC	TRBV19	TRBJ2-7	.	TRBD1
CASSLAITLSGNTIYF	TGTGCCAGCAGCTTAGCGATCACACTCTCTGGAAACACCATATATTTT	TRBV7-9	TRBJ1-3	.	.
CASSEGGPSGYTF	TGTGCCAGCAGTGAGGGGGGGCCGAGTGGCTACACCTTC	TRBV2	TRBJ1-2	.	.
CASGGWNYGYTF	TGTGCCAGCGGAGGATGGAACTATGGCTACACCTTC	TRBV28	TRBJ1-2	.	.
CASRAIDYNEQFF	TGTGCCAGCAGGGCTATCGATTACAATGAGCAGTTCTTC	TRBV2	TRBJ2-1	.	.
CASSFRDRDGYTF	TGTGCCAGCAGTTTCCGGGACAGGGATGGCTACACCTTC	TRBV6-9	TRBJ1-2	.	TRBD1
CASSRRLAGPYEQYF	TGTGCCAGCAGCCGGCGACTAGCGGGACCCTACGAGCAGTACTTC	TRBV28	TRBJ2-7	.	TRBD2
CASSPGQSGRASGELFF	TGTGCCAGCTCACCGGGTCAATCGGGGCGGGCGAGCGGGGAGCTGTTTTTT	TRBV18	TRBJ2-2	.	.
CASGGSPRYSGYGYTF	TGTGCCAGCGGGGGCAGTCCCCGGTATTCCGGCTATGGCTACACCTTC	TRBV2	TRBJ1-2	.	.